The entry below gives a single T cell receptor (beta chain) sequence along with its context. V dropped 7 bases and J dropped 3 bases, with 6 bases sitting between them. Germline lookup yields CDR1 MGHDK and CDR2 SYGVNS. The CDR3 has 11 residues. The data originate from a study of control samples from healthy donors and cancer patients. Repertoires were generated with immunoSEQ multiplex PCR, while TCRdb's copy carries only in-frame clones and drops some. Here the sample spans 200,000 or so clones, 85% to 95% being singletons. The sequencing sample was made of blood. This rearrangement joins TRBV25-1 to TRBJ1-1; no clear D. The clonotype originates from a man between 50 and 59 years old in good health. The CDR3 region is CASTRDTEAFF. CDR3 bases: TGTGCCAGCACGAGAGACACTGAAGCTTTCTTT.